This T cell receptor (beta chain) stems from a study of T cell responses to AZD1222 COVID-19 vaccine. Sequencing used immunoSEQ multiplex PCR; TCRdb keeps in-frame clones, though not all of them. The table has some 180,000 clones, 85% to 95% seen once. With regard to this clone: Antigen unknown.

CDR1 and CDR2 from the germline V gene are LNHNV and YYDKDF (reference sequence). Trimming shortened V by 6 bases and J by 5 bases, and 13 bases separated the two germline ends. The CDR3 loop spans 13 amino acids. Findings and limits, study-wide: It was only after the peak T cell response that any repertoires were sampled. Close to half of spike-specific TCRs reportedly recognize unmutated variant regions.

Specimen: peripheral blood, collected on day 0 of AZD1222 vaccination. This clonotype was sampled from an adult in good health. The J gene is TRBJ1-2, the V gene TRBV15; D is uncertain. The CDR3 here is CATRKFDGYGYTF. CDR3 nucleotides: TGTGCCACCAGGAAGTTTGACGGTTATGGCTACACCTTC.